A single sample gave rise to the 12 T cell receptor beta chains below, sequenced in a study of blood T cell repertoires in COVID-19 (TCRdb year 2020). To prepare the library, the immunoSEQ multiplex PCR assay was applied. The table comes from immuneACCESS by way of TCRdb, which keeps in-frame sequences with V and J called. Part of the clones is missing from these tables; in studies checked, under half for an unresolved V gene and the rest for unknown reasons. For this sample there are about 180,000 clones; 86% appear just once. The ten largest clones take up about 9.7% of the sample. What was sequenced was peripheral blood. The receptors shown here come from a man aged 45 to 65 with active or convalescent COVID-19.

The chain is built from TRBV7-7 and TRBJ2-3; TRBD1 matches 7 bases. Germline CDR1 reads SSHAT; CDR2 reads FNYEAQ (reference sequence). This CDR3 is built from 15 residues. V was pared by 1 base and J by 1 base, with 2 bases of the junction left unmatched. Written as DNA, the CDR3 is TGTGCCAGCAGCTTAGGAGGGGGCCGCACAGATACGCAGTATTTT. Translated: CASSLGGGRTDTQYF.

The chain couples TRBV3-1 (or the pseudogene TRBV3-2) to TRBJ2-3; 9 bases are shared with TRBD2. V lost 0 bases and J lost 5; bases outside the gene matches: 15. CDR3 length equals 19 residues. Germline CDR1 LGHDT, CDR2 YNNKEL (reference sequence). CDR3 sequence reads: CASSQENSGGGAGQDTQYF. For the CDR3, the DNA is TGTGCCAGCAGCCAAGAGAATAGTGGCGGGGGGGCCGGTCAAGATACGCAGTATTTT.

CDR3: CASRTGQGFYEQYF. The CDR3 nucleotides are TGTGCCAGCAGGACGGGACAGGGTTTCTACGAGCAGTACTTC. The rearrangement joins TRBV27 to TRBJ2-7, with 9 positions matching TRBD1. Trimming at V came to 6 bases and at J to 3 bases, leaving 6 bases not matched to a gene. CDR3 length: 14 residues. The germline V gene has CDR1 MNHEY and CDR2 SMNVEV (reference sequence).

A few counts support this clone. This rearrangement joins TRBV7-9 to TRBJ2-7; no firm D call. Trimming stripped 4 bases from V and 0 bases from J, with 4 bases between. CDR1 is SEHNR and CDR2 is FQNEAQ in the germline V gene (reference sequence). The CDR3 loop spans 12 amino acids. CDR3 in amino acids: CASSSSSYEQYF. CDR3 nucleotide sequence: TGTGCCAGCAGCTCGAGCTCCTACGAGCAGTACTTC. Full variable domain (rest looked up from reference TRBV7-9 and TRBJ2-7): DTGVSQNPRHKITKRGQNVTFRCDPISEHNRLYWYRQTLGQGPEFLTYFQNEAQLEKSRLLSDRFSAERPKGSFSTLEIQRTEQGDSAMYLCASSSSSYEQYFGPGTRLTVT.

The DNA for the CDR3 is TGTGCCAGCAGCTTAGCCGACAGGGGAGTCTACGAGCAGTACTTC. It yields the protein CASSLADRGVYEQYF. The chain has TRBV11-2 and TRBJ2-7, with 8 bases lining up with TRBD1. The germline V gene has CDR1 SGHAT and CDR2 FQNNGV. V lost 1 base, J lost 3 bases, and 5 bases stayed unmatched. The CDR3 length is 15 residues.

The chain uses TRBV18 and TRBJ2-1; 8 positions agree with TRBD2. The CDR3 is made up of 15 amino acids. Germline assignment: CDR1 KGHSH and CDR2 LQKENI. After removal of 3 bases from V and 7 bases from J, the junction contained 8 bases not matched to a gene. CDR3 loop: CASSPRGGVGNEQFF. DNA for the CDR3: TGTGCCAGCTCACCCCGGGGGGGAGTCGGAAATGAGCAGTTCTTC.

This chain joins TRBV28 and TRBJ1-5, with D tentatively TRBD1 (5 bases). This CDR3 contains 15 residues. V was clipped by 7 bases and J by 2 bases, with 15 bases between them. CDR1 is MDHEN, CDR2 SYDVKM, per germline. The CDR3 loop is CASMPPGGGNQPQHF. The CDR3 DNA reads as TGTGCCAGCATGCCACCTGGGGGGGGCAATCAGCCCCAGCATTTT. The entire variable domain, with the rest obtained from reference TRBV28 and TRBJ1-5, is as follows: DVKVTQSSRYLVKRTGEKVFLECVQDMDHENMFWYRQDPGLGLRLIYFSYDVKMKEKGDIPEGYSVSREKKERFSLILESASTNQTSMYLCASMPPGGGNQPQHFGDGTRLSIL.

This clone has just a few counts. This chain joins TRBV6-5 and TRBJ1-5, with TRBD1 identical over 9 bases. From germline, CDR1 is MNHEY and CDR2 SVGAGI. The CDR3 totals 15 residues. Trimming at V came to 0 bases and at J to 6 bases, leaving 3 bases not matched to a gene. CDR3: CASSYSGTGTQPQHF. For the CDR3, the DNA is TGTGCCAGCAGTTACTCCGGGACAGGGACTCAGCCCCAGCATTTT.

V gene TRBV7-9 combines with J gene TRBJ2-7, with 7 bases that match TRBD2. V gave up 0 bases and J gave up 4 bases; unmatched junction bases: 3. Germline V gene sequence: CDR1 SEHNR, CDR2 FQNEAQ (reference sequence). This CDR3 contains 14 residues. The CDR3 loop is CASSLAAGPYEQYF. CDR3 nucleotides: TGTGCCAGCAGCTTAGCAGCGGGACCATACGAGCAGTACTTC.

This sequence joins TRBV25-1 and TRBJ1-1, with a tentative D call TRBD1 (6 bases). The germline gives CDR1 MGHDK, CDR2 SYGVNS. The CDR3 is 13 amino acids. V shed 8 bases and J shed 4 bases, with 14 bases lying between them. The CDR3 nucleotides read TGTGCCAGCGGCAGGGGATTTGTCACTGAAGCTTTCTTT. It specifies CASGRGFVTEAFF. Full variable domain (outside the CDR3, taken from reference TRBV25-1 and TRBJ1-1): EADIYQTPRYLVIGTGKKITLECSQTMGHDKMYWYQQDPGMELHLIHYSYGVNSTEKGDLSSESTVSRIRTEHFPLTLESARPSHTSQYLCASGRGFVTEAFFGQGTRLTVV.

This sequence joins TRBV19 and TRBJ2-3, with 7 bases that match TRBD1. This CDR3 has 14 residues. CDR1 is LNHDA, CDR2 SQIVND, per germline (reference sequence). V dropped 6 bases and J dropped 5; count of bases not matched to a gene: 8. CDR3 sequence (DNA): TGTGCCAGTAGCCTTACAGGGGAAGGAGATACGCAGTATTTT. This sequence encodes CASSLTGEGDTQYF.

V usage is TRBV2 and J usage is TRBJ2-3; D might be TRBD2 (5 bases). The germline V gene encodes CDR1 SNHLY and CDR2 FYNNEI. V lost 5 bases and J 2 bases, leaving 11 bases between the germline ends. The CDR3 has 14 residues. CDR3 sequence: CASSPWTSTDTQYF. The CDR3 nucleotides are TGTGCCAGCAGTCCTTGGACTTCCACAGATACGCAGTATTTT. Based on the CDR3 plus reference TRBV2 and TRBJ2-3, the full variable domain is EPEVTQTPSHQVTQMGQEVILRCVPISNHLYFYWYRQILGQKVEFLVSFYNNEISEKSEIFDDQFSVERPDGSNFTLKIRSTKLEDSAMYFCASSPWTSTDTQYFGPGTRLTVL.